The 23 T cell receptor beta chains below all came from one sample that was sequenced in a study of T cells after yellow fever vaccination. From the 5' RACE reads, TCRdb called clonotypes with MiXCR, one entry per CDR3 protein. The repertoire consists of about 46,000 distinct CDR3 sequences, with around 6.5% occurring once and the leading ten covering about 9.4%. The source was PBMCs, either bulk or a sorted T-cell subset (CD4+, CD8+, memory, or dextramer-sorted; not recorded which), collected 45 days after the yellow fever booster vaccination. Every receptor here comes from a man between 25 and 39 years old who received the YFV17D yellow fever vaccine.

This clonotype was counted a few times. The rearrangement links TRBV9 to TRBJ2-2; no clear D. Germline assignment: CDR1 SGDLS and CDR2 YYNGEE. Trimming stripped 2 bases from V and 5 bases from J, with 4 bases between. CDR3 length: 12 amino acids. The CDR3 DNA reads TGTGCCAGCAGCGTTCGGACCGGGGAGCTGTTTTTT. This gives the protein CASSVRTGELFF.

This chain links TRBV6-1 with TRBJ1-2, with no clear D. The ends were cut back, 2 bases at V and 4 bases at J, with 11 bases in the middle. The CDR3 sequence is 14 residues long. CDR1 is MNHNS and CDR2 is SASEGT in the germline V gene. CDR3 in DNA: TGTGCCAGCAGTGAATTCGAGGCCTTCTATGGCTACACCTTC. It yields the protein CASSEFEAFYGYTF.

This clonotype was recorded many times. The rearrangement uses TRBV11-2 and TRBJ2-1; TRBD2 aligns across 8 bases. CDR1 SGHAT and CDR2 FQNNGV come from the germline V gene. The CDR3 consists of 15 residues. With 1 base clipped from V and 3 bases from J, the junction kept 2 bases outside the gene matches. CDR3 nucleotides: TGTGCCAGCAGCTTAGGGCTAGCGGGCTACAATGAGCAGTTCTTC. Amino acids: CASSLGLAGYNEQFF.

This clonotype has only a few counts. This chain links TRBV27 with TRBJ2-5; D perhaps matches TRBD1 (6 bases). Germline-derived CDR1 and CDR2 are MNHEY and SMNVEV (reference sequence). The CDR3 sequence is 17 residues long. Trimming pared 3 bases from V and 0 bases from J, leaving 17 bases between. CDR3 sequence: CASSFIRDTGYQETQYF. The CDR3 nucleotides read TGTGCCAGCAGTTTCATCCGGGACACTGGGTACCAAGAGACCCAGTACTTC.

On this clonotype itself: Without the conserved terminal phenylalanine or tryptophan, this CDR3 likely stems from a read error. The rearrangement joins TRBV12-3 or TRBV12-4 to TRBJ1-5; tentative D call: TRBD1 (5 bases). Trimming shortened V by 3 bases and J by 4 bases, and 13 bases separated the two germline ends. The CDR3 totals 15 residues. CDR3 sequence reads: CASSLGGTGNQPQHL. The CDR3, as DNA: TGTGCCAGCAGTTTGGGAGGGACTGGAAATCAGCCCCAGCATCTT.

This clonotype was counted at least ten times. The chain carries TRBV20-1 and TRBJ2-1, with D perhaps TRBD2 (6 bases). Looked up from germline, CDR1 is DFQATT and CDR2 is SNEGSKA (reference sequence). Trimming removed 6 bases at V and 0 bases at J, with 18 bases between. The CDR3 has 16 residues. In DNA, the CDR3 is TGCAGTGCCCCATATCGCGGGGTAAGCTCCTACAATGAGCAGTTCTTC. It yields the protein CSAPYRGVSSYNEQFF.

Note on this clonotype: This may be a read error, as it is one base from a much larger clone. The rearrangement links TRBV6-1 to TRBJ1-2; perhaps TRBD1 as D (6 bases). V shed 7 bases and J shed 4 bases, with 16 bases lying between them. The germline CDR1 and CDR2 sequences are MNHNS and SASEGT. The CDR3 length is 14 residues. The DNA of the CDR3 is TGTGCCAGCATTCAAACACAGGGCGGCTATGGCTACACCTTC. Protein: CASIQTQGGYGYTF.

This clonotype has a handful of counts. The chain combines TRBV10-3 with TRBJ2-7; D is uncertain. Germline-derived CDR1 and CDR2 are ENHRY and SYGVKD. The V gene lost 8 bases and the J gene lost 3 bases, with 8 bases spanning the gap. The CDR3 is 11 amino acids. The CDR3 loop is CAIGSSYEQYF. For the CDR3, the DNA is TGTGCCATCGGTTCGAGCTACGAGCAGTACTTC.

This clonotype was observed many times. The CDR3 sequence is CSVASLYEQYF. DNA for the CDR3: TGCAGCGTTGCGAGCCTTTACGAGCAGTACTTC. The rearrangement joins TRBV29-1 to TRBJ2-7; no firm D call. Looked up from germline, CDR1 is SQVTM and CDR2 is ANQGSEA. CDR3 length equals 11 residues. Deletions cut 4 bases from V and 4 bases from J, with 8 bases between.

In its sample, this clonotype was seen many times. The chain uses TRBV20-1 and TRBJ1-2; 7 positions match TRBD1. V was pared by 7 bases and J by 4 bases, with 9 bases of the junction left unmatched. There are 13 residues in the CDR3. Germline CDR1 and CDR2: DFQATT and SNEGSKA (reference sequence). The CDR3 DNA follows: TGCAGTGGGGGGGAGGGGGCTTCCTATGGCTACACCTTC. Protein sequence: CSGGEGASYGYTF.

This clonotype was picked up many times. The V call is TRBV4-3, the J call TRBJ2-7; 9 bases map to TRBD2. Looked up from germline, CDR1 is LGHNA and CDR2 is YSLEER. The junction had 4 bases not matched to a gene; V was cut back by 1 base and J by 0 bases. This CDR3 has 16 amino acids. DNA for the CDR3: TGCGCCAGCAGCCAAGGGGGACTAGCAGACTCCTACGAGCAGTACTTC. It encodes CASSQGGLADSYEQYF.

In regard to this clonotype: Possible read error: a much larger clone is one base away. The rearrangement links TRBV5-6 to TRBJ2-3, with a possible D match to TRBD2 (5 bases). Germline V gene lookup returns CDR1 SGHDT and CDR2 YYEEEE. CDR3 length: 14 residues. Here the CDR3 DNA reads TGTGCCAGCTCGACGGGGAGACGCACAGATACGCATTATTTT. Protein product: CASSTGRRTDTHYF.

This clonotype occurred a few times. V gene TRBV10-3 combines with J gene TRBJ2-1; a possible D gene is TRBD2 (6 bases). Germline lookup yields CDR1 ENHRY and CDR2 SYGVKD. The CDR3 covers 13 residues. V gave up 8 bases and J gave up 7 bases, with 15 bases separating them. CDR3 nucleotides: TGTGCCATCGGTTGGGACTCCCAAAATGAGCAGTTCTTC. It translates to CAIGWDSQNEQFF.

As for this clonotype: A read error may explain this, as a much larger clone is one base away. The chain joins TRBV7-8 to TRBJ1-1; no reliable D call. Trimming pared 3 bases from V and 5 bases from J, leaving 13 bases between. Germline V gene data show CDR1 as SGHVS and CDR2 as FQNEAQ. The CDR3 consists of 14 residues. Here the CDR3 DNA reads TGTGCCAGCAGCTTTACACCTGCGAAGACTGAAGCTTTCTTT. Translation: CASSFTPAKTEAFF.

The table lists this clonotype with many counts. The DNA for the CDR3 is TGTGCCAGCAGTTACGGGGGCCCCCGCGATGAGCAGTTCTTC. Translation: CASSYGGPRDEQFF. V usage is TRBV12-3 or TRBV12-4 and J usage is TRBJ2-1; D might be TRBD1 or TRBD2, each matching 6 bases. V dropped 4 bases and J dropped 8 bases, with 15 bases sitting between them. This CDR3 contains 14 residues.

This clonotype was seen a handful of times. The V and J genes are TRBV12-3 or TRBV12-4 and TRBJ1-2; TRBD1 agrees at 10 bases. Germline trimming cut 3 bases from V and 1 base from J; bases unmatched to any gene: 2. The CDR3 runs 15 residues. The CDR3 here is CASSLTGGLNYGYTF. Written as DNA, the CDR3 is TGTGCCAGCAGTTTGACAGGGGGCCTTAACTATGGCTACACCTTC.

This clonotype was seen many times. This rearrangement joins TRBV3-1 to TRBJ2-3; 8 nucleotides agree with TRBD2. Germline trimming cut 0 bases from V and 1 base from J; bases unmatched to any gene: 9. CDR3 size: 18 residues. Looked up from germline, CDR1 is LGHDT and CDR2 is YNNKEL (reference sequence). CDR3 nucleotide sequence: TGTGCCAGCAGCCAAGAATCTCGGGAACTAGCGGGCACAGATACGCAGTATTTT. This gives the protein CASSQESRELAGTDTQYF.

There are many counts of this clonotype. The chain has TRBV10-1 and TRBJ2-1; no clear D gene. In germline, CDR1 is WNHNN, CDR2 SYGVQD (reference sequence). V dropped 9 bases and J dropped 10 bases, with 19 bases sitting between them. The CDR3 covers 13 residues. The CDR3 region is CARVHGPEEEQFF. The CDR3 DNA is TGCGCCAGGGTTCATGGCCCCGAGGAGGAGCAGTTCTTC.

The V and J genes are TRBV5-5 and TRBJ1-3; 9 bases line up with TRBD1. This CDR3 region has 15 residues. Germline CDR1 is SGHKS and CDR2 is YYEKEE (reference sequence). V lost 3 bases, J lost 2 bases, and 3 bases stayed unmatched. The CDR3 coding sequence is TGTGCCAGCAGCTGGGGACAGGGCACTGGAAACACCATATATTTT. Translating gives CASSWGQGTGNTIYF.

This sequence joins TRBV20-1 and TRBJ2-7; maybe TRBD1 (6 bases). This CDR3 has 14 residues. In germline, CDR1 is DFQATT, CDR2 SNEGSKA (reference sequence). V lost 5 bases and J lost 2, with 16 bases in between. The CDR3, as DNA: TGCAGTGCTGGCACAGGGAAAAAGACCTACGAGCAGTACTTC. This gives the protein CSAGTGKKTYEQYF.

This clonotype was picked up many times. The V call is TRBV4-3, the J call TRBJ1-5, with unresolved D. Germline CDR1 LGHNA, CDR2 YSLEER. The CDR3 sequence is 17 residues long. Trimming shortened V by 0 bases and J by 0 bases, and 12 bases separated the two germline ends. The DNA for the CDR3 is TGCGCCAGCAGCCAAGATCCCCAAGGATATAGCAATCAGCCCCAGCATTTT. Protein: CASSQDPQGYSNQPQHF.

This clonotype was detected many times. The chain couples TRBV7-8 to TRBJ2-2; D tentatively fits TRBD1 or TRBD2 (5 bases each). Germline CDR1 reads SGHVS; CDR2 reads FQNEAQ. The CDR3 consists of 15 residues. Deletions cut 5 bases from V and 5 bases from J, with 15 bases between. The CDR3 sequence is CASSPRPRGTGELFF. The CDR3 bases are TGTGCCAGCAGCCCCCGGCCGAGGGGAACCGGGGAGCTGTTTTTT. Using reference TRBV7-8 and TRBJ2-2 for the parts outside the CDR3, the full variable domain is GAGVSQSPRYKVAKRGQDVALRCDPISGHVSLFWYQQALGQGPEFLTYFQNEAQLDKSGLPSDRFFAERPEGSVSTLKIQRTQQEDSAVYLCASSPRPRGTGELFFGEGSRLTVL.

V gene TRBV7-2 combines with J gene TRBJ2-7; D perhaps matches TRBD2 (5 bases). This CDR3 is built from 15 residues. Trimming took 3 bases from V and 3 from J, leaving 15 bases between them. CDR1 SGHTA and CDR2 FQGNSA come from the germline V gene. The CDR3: CASSFDFTSFYEQYF. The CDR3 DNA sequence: TGTGCCAGCAGCTTCGATTTTACTAGTTTCTACGAGCAGTACTTC.